The T cell receptor beta chain described here comes from a study of CD8+ T cells in alopecia areata. Overall study results and limits: Patients displayed less clarity in TCR sharing than mice, a finding possibly related to HLA.

Peripheral blood samples and lesional scalp punch biopsies were obtained from alopecia areata patients. As regards this clone: The antigen is undetermined.

The V end was cut by 0 bases, the J end by 8 bases, with 13 bases between. Germline CDR1 and CDR2: LNHNV and YYDKDF (reference sequence). This CDR3 comprises 14 residues. TCR sequencing used cDNA made by reverse transcription of extracted RNA. Clones were read by immunoSEQ multiplex PCR, and TCRdb kept only the in-frame ones, dropping some. The repertoire holds fewer than 250,000 clones, with 50% to 60% as singletons. Sequencing was performed on CD4+ T cells sorted from blood, taken at week 0. The source of this sequence is a human donor with alopecia areata. The chain couples TRBV15 to TRBJ1-1; no firm D call. CDR3 bases: TGTGCCACCAGCAGAGATTTTGAGGGAGCGGAAGCTTTCTTT. Translating gives CATSRDFEGAEAFF. The full variable domain, in which reference TRBV15 and TRBJ1-1 provide the parts outside the CDR3, is DAMVIQNPRYQVTQFGKPVTLSCSQTLNHNVMYWYQQKSSQAPKLLFHYYDKDFNNEADTPDNFQSRRPNTSFCFLDIRSPGLGDTAMYLCATSRDFEGAEAFFGQGTRLTVV.